Listed below are T cell receptor beta chains from one sample, sequenced in a study of blood T cell repertoires in COVID-19. Profiled with immunoSEQ multiplex PCR; TCRdb holds only in-frame clones, not every one. The data contain roughly 250,000 clones, approximately 86% of them singletons. Sequenced: peripheral blood. These receptors all come from a human donor with COVID-19, enrolled during active disease. The donor label of this sample is uncertain. The CDR3 runs from the conserved cysteine through the conserved F or W. Each record gives: clone size, V gene, J gene, CDR3 protein. The size field is filled for only some rows; it gives once, few, many or a size class.

>once|TRBV4-1|TRBJ2-1
CASSPIFDSGMNEQFF
>NA|TRBV30|TRBJ1-2
CALTEPGSNYGYTF
>NA|TRBV28|TRBJ1-2
CASSLSGTGSYDYTF
>NA|TRBV5-1|TRBJ1-5
CASSPRGTDQPQHF
>once|TRBV3-1/TRBV3-2|TRBJ2-7
CASSQGLVFYEQYF
>NA|TRBV7-7|TRBJ2-7
CASSPGTANEQYF
>few|TRBV10-3|TRBJ1-5
CAISEDRGFNQPQHF
>NA|TRBV7-2|TRBJ2-1
CASSLDPGAYNEQFF
>few|TRBV18|TRBJ1-2
CASSPDRGDGYTF
>NA|TRBV28|TRBJ1-4
CASSGDGRNEKLFF
>NA|TRBV4-3|TRBJ1-2
CASSQEGTAYGYTF
>NA|TRBV7-3|TRBJ2-1
CASSLLAGGPNEQFF
>NA|TRBV12-3/TRBV12-4|TRBJ1-2
CASSWDSYYGYTF
>NA|TRBV20-1|TRBJ2-1
CSASRLAGGRYNEQFF
>few|TRBV10-1|TRBJ2-7
CASSPQPGTGGNEQYF
>NA|TRBV6-1|TRBJ2-7
CASSEANRAPSYEQYF
>NA|TRBV18|TRBJ1-1
CASSPLDGTTLTFF
>NA|TRBV11-2|TRBJ2-7
CASSPHHGAGAYEQYF
>NA|TRBV27|TRBJ2-5
CASSTSGSIWETQYF
>NA|TRBV18|TRBJ1-5
CASSPGQGNNQPQHF
>NA|TRBV27|TRBJ2-3
CASSSLGGSDTQYF
>NA|TRBV28|TRBJ1-4
CASSSLLTNEKLFF
>NA|TRBV10-3|TRBJ2-2
CAISDPRGATGELFF
>few|TRBV5-1|TRBJ1-1
CASSLGQGSNTEAFF
>NA|TRBV12-3/TRBV12-4|TRBJ2-7
CASRKTGGIEQYF
>NA|TRBV28|TRBJ2-3
CASRLPLGGSSTDTQYF